The present T cell receptor (beta chain) was sequenced within a study of blood T cell repertoires in COVID-19. In the source study's methods: Amplifying reference gene primers gave estimates of nucleated cell counts. Sequencing was performed with immunoSEQ multiplex PCR; in TCRdb, only in-frame clones are kept and a portion is missing. V, J and clone size are taken as reported in that table, and D and trimming were inferred from the DNA itself. The sample contains about 340,000 clones, about four fifths of which appear only once. The CDR3 spans 18 residues. V lost 3 bases, J lost 0 bases, and 21 bases lay in between. CDR1 and CDR2 (germline): SGDLS, YYNGEE.

Sequenced material: peripheral blood. The receptor's source is a young man with active or convalescent COVID-19. This chain joins TRBV9 and TRBJ1-1, with D perhaps matching TRBD1 (6 bases). As DNA, the CDR3 is TGTGCCAGCAGCGATTCCCCGGGACACCAAACTTTGAACACTGAAGCTTTCTTT. This translates into CASSDSPGHQTLNTEAFF.